Listed here are 29 T cell receptor beta chains from one sample, sequenced in a study of siplizumab effects on memory and regulatory T cells. The data were produced by immunoSEQ multiplex PCR, yet TCRdb's version contains in-frame clones alone and is incomplete. The sample yields roughly 100,000 clones, approximately 90% seen once. The source material was CD4+ T cells sorted from blood. Receptor source: a human donor in good health.

The genes are TRBV14 and TRBJ1-1; D may be TRBD1 (5 bases). There are 14 residues in the CDR3. V lost 1 base and J 0 bases, leaving 6 bases between the germline ends. CDR1 is SGHDN and CDR2 is FVKESK in the germline V gene. DNA for the CDR3: TGTGCCAGCAGCCAAGCGGGGGTGAACACTGAAGCTTTCTTT. It is translated as CASSQAGVNTEAFF.

This chain connects TRBV5-4 to TRBJ2-7, with 7 bases lining up with TRBD1. Trimming took 5 bases from V and 5 from J; bases not matched to a gene: 7. This CDR3 has 13 amino acids. Germline V gene lookup returns CDR1 SGHNT and CDR2 YYREEE (reference sequence). The CDR3 nucleotides are TGTGCCAGCAGGACAGGGAATTTAGACGAGCAGTACTTC. Translated, it gives CASRTGNLDEQYF.

This chain uses TRBV5-6 with TRBJ2-1; no firm D call. CDR3 size: 12 residues. The germline V gene encodes CDR1 SGHDT and CDR2 YYEEEE. Trimming cost V 0 bases and J 15 bases, with 13 bases left between them. This CDR3 reads CASSLARVKGFF. For the CDR3, the DNA is TGTGCCAGCAGCTTGGCCCGAGTAAAGGGGTTCTTC.

The chain joins TRBV14 to TRBJ2-7; D tentatively fits TRBD1 or TRBD2 (5 bases each). Germline V CDR1 and CDR2: SGHDN, FVKESK. V lost 0 bases to trimming and J lost 4 bases, with 7 bases between them. The CDR3 spans 13 residues. CDR3 sequence: CASSQEWGYEQYF. The CDR3, as DNA: TGTGCCAGCAGCCAAGAGTGGGGGTACGAGCAGTACTTC.

This rearrangement joins TRBV2 to TRBJ1-1; 8 bases agree with TRBD1. This CDR3 contains 14 residues. Unmatched junction bases numbered 4, after V lost 6 bases and J lost 1 base. Germline values: CDR1 SNHLY, CDR2 FYNNEI. This CDR3 is CASRRGTGNTEAFF. DNA of the CDR3: TGTGCCAGCAGGAGAGGGACAGGGAACACTGAAGCTTTCTTT.

This chain uses TRBV2 with TRBJ2-2, with TRBD2 identical over 10 bases. The germline gives CDR1 SNHLY, CDR2 FYNNEI. J lost 5 bases, V lost 7 bases, and 7 bases had no gene match. This CDR3 comprises 15 residues. Here the CDR3 DNA reads TGTGCCAGCACGGGAGTTAGCGGGAGGACCGGGGAGCTGTTTTTT. This gives the protein CASTGVSGRTGELFF.

The genes are TRBV18 and TRBJ2-7; 7 nucleotides align to TRBD1. CDR3 size: 14 residues. Trimming removed 6 bases from V and 3 bases from J; junction bases left unmatched: 8. Germline CDR1 is KGHSH and CDR2 is LQKENI. In DNA form, the CDR3 reads TGTGCCAGCTCGGGACAGTCAAGGGTCTACGAGCAGTACTTC. It specifies CASSGQSRVYEQYF.

The V and J genes are TRBV13 and TRBJ2-7; D is perhaps TRBD1 or TRBD2 (6 bases each). Trimming pared 3 bases from V and 2 bases from J, leaving 11 bases between. Germline V gene lookup returns CDR1 PRHDT and CDR2 FYEKMQ (reference sequence). This CDR3 region has 14 residues. Written as DNA, the CDR3 is TGTGCCAGCAGCTTGGCCGGGGGCCCCTACGAGCAGTACTTC. This gives the protein CASSLAGGPYEQYF.

This clone was observed once. The rearrangement links TRBV18 to TRBJ2-5, with D hard to call. The CDR3 sequence is 13 residues long. V lost 3 bases to trimming and J lost 4 bases, with 9 bases between them. CDR1 is KGHSH, CDR2 LQKENI, per germline. The CDR3 DNA follows: TGTGCCAGCTCACCTCAGGATGTAGAGACCCAGTACTTC. Residues: CASSPQDVETQYF.

The rearrangement uses TRBV27 and TRBJ1-5, with D unclear. Germline lookup yields CDR1 MNHEY and CDR2 SMNVEV (reference sequence). The CDR3 loop spans 14 amino acids. The V and J ends lost 4 bases and 0 bases respectively, with 7 bases between them. CDR3 residues: CASSSSNSNQPQHF. CDR3 nucleotide sequence: TGTGCCAGCAGTTCCTCAAATAGCAATCAGCCCCAGCATTTT.

J is TRBJ2-7 and V is TRBV2; 11 bases are a match to TRBD1. The CDR3 sequence is 15 residues long. Germline loops: CDR1 SNHLY, CDR2 FYNNEI. J lost 3 bases, V lost 1 base, and 2 bases had no gene match. CDR3 coding DNA: TGTGCCAGCAGTGAAGAAGGGACAGGGGGCTACGAGCAGTACTTC. This sequence encodes CASSEEGTGGYEQYF.

V usage is TRBV5-6 and J usage is TRBJ2-1, with no clear D. V lost 4 bases to trimming and J lost 7 bases, with 9 bases between them. The CDR3 totals 12 residues. Germline lookup yields CDR1 SGHDT and CDR2 YYEEEE. The CDR3 DNA reads as TGTGCCAGCAGCCGTACCCGTAATGAGCAGTTCTTC. It specifies CASSRTRNEQFF.

The chain carries TRBV11-2 and TRBJ1-2; 7 bases agree with TRBD1. The germline gives CDR1 SGHAT, CDR2 FQNNGV. Trimming cost V 7 bases and J 8 bases; bases outside gene matches: 13. The CDR3 extends over 14 amino acids. CDR3 in DNA: TGTGCCAGCAAAGGGGGGTCAGGGGGAGCAGGCTACACCTTC. It is translated as CASKGGSGGAGYTF.

The chain is built from TRBV20-1 and TRBJ2-3; 7 bases are a match to TRBD2. CDR3 length: 11 residues. Looked up from germline, CDR1 is DFQATT and CDR2 is SNEGSKA (reference sequence). The CDR3 DNA sequence: TGCATCCCGTCTAGCGGAGATACGCAGTATTTT. It specifies CIPSSGDTQYF.

The chain employs TRBV27 and TRBJ2-5; D may match TRBD1 or TRBD2 (5 bases each). Germline CDR1 MNHEY, CDR2 SMNVEV (reference sequence). V was shortened by 7 bases and J by 5 bases, with 23 bases between the two germline ends. This CDR3 is built from 16 residues. The CDR3 coding sequence is TGTGCCAGCACCCTACGACGAGTGACGGGGCATGAGACCCAGTACTTC. This encodes CASTLRRVTGHETQYF.

The chain recombines TRBV9 with TRBJ2-1; D is unresolved. Germline V gene lookup returns CDR1 SGDLS and CDR2 YYNGEE. V lost 0 bases to trimming and J lost 9 bases, with 13 bases between them. The CDR3 extends over 14 amino acids. CDR3 DNA sequence: TGTGCCAGCAGCGTAGGAGAAGCGCAGAGTGAGCAGTTCTTC. It encodes CASSVGEAQSEQFF.

The chain carries TRBV7-2 and TRBJ1-4; the D gene is possibly TRBD1 (6 bases). Deletions cut 4 bases from V and 14 bases from J, with 14 bases between. The length of the CDR3 is 12 residues. Germline V gene sequence: CDR1 SGHTA, CDR2 FQGNSA. The CDR3 protein is CASSSGGGSLFF. The DNA of the CDR3 is TGTGCCAGCAGCTCTGGGGGGGGCTCGCTGTTTTTT.

This chain joins TRBV15 and TRBJ2-3, with 8 bases aligning to TRBD2. Germline values: CDR1 LNHNV, CDR2 YYDKDF (reference sequence). Unmatched junction bases numbered 12, after V lost 8 bases and J lost 5 bases. The CDR3 length is 15 residues. In DNA, the CDR3 is TGTGCCACCCGCCACCGGGGGGGTTCGCAAGATACGCAGTATTTT. Protein: CATRHRGGSQDTQYF.

The chain recombines TRBV5-6 with TRBJ2-2; tentatively, D is TRBD2 (5 bases). The V and J ends lost 4 bases and 3 bases respectively, with 13 bases between them. The CDR3 consists of 15 residues. From germline, CDR1 is SGHDT and CDR2 YYEEEE. The CDR3 DNA is TGTGCCAGCAGCGCTCTAGCAGTCCACACCGGGGAGCTGTTTTTT. Translating it yields CASSALAVHTGELFF.

This chain connects TRBV9 to TRBJ2-3; D is unclear. This CDR3 contains 16 residues. The V gene's germline CDR1 is SGDLS and CDR2 YYNGEE. The V end was cut by 3 bases, the J end by 0 bases, with 14 bases between. CDR3 in DNA: TGTGCCAGCAGCGCGTACAGTCAACCAAGCACAGATACGCAGTATTTT. This sequence encodes CASSAYSQPSTDTQYF.

The V call is TRBV14, the J call TRBJ2-7; no definite D call. With 4 bases removed from V and 2 bases from J, the gap between germline ends came to 18 bases. Germline values: CDR1 SGHDN, CDR2 FVKESK. The CDR3 spans 16 residues. CDR3 region: CASSPVWPNITYEQYF. CDR3 coding DNA: TGTGCCAGCAGCCCGGTTTGGCCGAACATCACCTACGAGCAGTACTTC.

This sequence joins TRBV7-2 and TRBJ2-3, with 9 bases aligning to TRBD2. CDR1 SGHTA and CDR2 FQGNSA come from the germline V gene. The CDR3 sequence is 18 residues long. Trimming at V came to 1 base and at J to 6 bases, leaving 14 bases not matched to a gene. DNA of the CDR3: TGTGCCAGCAGCTTAGGGTTCTTGCGCGGGAGGGCGTCGGATACGCAGTATTTT. It encodes CASSLGFLRGRASDTQYF.

V gene TRBV7-9 combines with J gene TRBJ2-7; 7 bases line up with TRBD2. The length of the CDR3 is 16 residues. The V segment lost 4 bases and the J segment 1 base; nucleotides outside the gene matches: 10. CDR1 SEHNR and CDR2 FQNEAQ come from the germline V gene (reference sequence). The CDR3 loop reads CASSSNFRGGSYEQYF. The DNA of the CDR3 is TGTGCCAGCAGCTCCAACTTCCGCGGGGGTTCCTACGAGCAGTACTTC.

The chain recombines TRBV4-1 with TRBJ1-4, with D possibly TRBD1 on 6 matching bases. V was cut by 0 bases and J by 8 bases, with 13 bases left in between. CDR3 length equals 15 residues. Per the germline V gene, CDR1 is MGHRA and CDR2 is YSYEKL. The CDR3 loop is CASSQDQGGREKLFF. CDR3 DNA sequence: TGCGCCAGCAGCCAAGATCAAGGGGGGAGAGAAAAACTGTTTTTT.

The chain recombines TRBV18 with TRBJ2-5; 9 nucleotides line up with TRBD1. The CDR3 loop spans 15 amino acids. The germline CDR1 and CDR2 sequences are KGHSH and LQKENI. Trimming took 3 bases from V and 5 from J; bases not matched to a gene: 7. The CDR3 loop is CASSPGQGPTETQYF. DNA of the CDR3: TGTGCCAGCTCACCCGGACAGGGGCCAACCGAGACCCAGTACTTC.

The CDR3 reads CASSGRGSYTDTQYF. The CDR3 nucleotides read TGTGCCAGCAGCGGCCGGGGCAGCTACACAGATACGCAGTATTTT. This chain links TRBV5-8 with TRBJ2-3; D is perhaps TRBD1 or TRBD2 (5 bases each). The CDR3 has 15 amino acids. The V gene's germline CDR1 is SGHTS and CDR2 YDEGEE. V was cut by 4 bases and J by 2 bases, with 14 bases left in between.

The chain employs TRBV18 and TRBJ2-7; D is unresolved. Germline CDR1 KGHSH, CDR2 LQKENI. V was shortened by 3 bases and J by 12 bases, with 15 bases between the two germline ends. The CDR3 runs to 12 residues. The CDR3: CASSPSNSHGYF. In DNA, the CDR3 is TGTGCCAGCTCACCCTCTAACTCACACGGGTACTTC.

In the case of this clone: One base away lies a much larger clone, so this may be a sequencing read error. This sample also contains other DNA sequences that code for the same CDR3. This rearrangement joins TRBV9 to TRBJ1-3, with TRBD1 as a possible D gene (6 bases). Per germline, CDR1 SGDLS and CDR2 YYNGEE. The CDR3 is 15 residues long. V lost 3 bases and J lost 3, with 13 bases in between. The CDR3 DNA sequence: TGTGCCAGCAGCGAGAGACAGGCGCTTGGAAACACCATATATTTT. Its protein product is CASSERQALGNTIYF.

This clone was found once. The V and J genes are TRBV6-5 and TRBJ2-2, with 9 bases matching TRBD2. Germline trimming cut 6 bases from V and 6 bases from J; bases unmatched to any gene: 2. Per the germline V gene, CDR1 is MNHEY and CDR2 is SVGAGI. This CDR3 contains 13 residues. Here the CDR3 DNA reads TGTGCCAGCAGCAGGACTAGCGCCGGGGAGCTGTTTTTT. Translating it yields CASSRTSAGELFF.